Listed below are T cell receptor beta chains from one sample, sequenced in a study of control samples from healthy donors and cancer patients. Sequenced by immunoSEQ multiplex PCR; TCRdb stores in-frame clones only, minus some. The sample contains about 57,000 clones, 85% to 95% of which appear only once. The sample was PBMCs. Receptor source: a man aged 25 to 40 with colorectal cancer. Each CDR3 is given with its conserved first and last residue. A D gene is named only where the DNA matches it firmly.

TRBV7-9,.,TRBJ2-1,CASSLSGTLVINEQFF
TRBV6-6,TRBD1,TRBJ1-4,CASSTARGGTNEKLFF
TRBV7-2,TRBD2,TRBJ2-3,CAVRSGGGTDTQYF
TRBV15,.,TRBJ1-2,CATSRDQGRNYGYTF
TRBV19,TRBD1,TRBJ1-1,CASSMADRVNTEAFF
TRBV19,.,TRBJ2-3,CASARGSGTDTQYF
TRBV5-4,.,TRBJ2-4,CASSGGEWGAKNIQYF
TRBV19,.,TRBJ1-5,CASSSPGGVGNQPQHF
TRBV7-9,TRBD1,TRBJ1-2,CASSSTRRETGVGGYTF
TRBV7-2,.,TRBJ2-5,CASSLGRARETQYF
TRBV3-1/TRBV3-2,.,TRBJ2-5,CASSSPKEGAGYQETQYF
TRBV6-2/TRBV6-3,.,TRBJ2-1,CASSYYRKRSQSYNEQFF
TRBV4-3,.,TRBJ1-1,CASSQDLGWGRAFF
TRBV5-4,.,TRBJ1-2,CASSLDRLYGYTF
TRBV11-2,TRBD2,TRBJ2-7,CASSSSGGYEQYF
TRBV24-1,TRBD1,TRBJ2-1,CATSENRGQVAYNEQFF
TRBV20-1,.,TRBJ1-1,CSARVDIEAFF
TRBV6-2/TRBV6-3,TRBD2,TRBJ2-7,CASSSWTSHYF
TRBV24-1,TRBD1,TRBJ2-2,CATKGQGRTGELFF
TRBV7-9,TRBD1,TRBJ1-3,CASLQGSIYSGNTIYF
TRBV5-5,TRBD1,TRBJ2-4,CASSTRTGGNIQYF
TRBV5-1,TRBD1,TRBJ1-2,CASSLSGGEYGYTF
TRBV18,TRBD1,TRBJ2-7,CASSQGGQGIVQYF